This entry features one T cell receptor (beta chain) sequence. Its antigen is not identified. These data come from a study of T-cell memory formation after mild COVID-19. Study-wide findings and caveats: Whereas later expanders leaned CD4+, clones contracting day 15 to 85 showed a balanced CD4/CD8 makeup. For contracting clones, CD4+ ones sat mainly in CM and EM, CD8+ in EMRA.

Via MiXCR, TCRdb re-called the 5' RACE reads, giving one row per CDR3 protein. The data hold fewer than 700,000 distinct CDR3 sequences, with about 20% observed a single time. The CDR3 is 12 amino acids. V gave up 1 base and J gave up 10 bases; unmatched junction bases: 1. Germline values: CDR1 SGHDN, CDR2 FVKESK. Sequencing input: PBMCs or a T cell subset sorted from them (not recorded which). The chain employs TRBV14 and TRBJ2-1; 7 nucleotides match TRBD2. The sequence came from an adult woman who had mild COVID-19 (a few samples of this study predate the infection). Cell type and time point are not known. The CDR3 region is CASSQGEGEQFF. The DNA of the CDR3 is TGTGCCAGCAGCCAAGGGGAGGGCGAGCAGTTCTTC. The complete variable domain, with remaining parts taken from reference TRBV14 and TRBJ2-1, reads EAGVTQFPSHSVIEKGQTVTLRCDPISGHDNLYWYRRVMGKEIKFLLHFVKESKQDESGMPNNRFLAERTGGTYSTLKVQPAELEDSGVYFCASSQGEGEQFFGPGTRLTVL.